Listed below are T cell receptor beta chains from one sample, sequenced in a study of T cell responses to AZD1222 COVID-19 vaccine. The method was immunoSEQ multiplex PCR; TCRdb's version includes in-frame clones alone and lacks a portion of them. The repertoire consists of roughly 150,000 clones, with roughly 90% occurring once and the leading ten covering more than 1.5%. This specimen was peripheral blood, taken on day 0 of AZD1222 vaccination. The receptors come from an adult in good health. The CDR3 runs from the conserved cysteine through the conserved F or W. A D gene is named only where the DNA matches it firmly. Clone size is given for some rows only: seen once, a few or many times, or a class if the clone is expanded.

clone_size	d_call	v_call	j_call	cdr3_aa	cdr3_nt
-	-	TRBV15	TRBJ2-2	CATSRIRFNTGELFF	TGTGCCACCAGCAGAATAAGGTTTAACACCGGGGAGCTGTTTTTT
-	-	TRBV18	TRBJ1-2	CASSPVGQGPRSNYGYTF	TGTGCCAGCTCACCAGTGGGGCAGGGGCCTAGATCTAACTATGGCTACACCTTC
-	TRBD2	TRBV5-4	TRBJ2-5	CASSFQVYGGRATKTQYF	TGTGCCAGCAGCTTTCAAGTATATGGCGGGAGGGCCACAAAGACCCAGTACTTC
-	-	TRBV7-9	TRBJ1-1	CASSQPRSYRNTEAFF	TGTGCCAGCAGCCAACCCCGCTCTTACAGGAACACTGAAGCTTTCTTT
-	-	TRBV11-1	TRBJ1-2	CASSLGRPGPNYGYTF	TGTGCCAGCAGCTTAGGGCGGCCAGGGCCTAACTATGGCTACACCTTC
-	TRBD2	TRBV10-1	TRBJ2-7	CASSESRAAGDEQYF	TGCGCCAGCAGTGAGTCTCGGGCAGCGGGAGACGAGCAGTACTTC
-	-	TRBV5-5	TRBJ1-1	CASSLQGGVTEAFF	TGTGCCAGCAGCCTACAGGGCGGTGTCACTGAAGCTTTCTTT
-	TRBD1	TRBV5-1	TRBJ1-2	CASSFDRGNYGYTF	TGCGCCAGCAGCTTCGACAGGGGAAACTATGGCTACACCTTC
once	-	TRBV18	TRBJ1-1	CASSLDRNTEAFF	TGTGCCAGCTCACTCGACAGGAACACTGAAGCTTTCTTT
-	-	TRBV11-2	TRBJ2-7	CASSPGRVSDEQYF	TGTGCCAGCAGCCCCGGGCGCGTATCAGACGAGCAGTACTTC
once	-	TRBV18	TRBJ1-1	CASSRIGRNTEAFF	TGTGCCAGCTCACGCATAGGCCGGAACACTGAAGCTTTCTTT
-	TRBD2	TRBV7-3	TRBJ2-3	CASSLRPGRLAGGSYTDTQYF	TGTGCCAGCAGCTTAAGACCAGGCCGGCTAGCGGGGGGATCGTACACAGATACGCAGTATTTT
-	TRBD1	TRBV27	TRBJ1-2	CASSWTGVDSGGYTF	TGTGCCAGCAGTTGGACAGGGGTGGATTCGGGCGGCTACACCTTC
-	-	TRBV20-1	TRBJ2-7	CSARAVHEQYF	TGCAGTGCTAGAGCGGTGCACGAGCAGTACTTC
-	-	TRBV15	TRBJ2-1	CAARTDSHLKYSYNEQFF	TGTGCCGCACGAACTGACAGCCACCTAAAATACTCCTACAATGAGCAGTTCTTC
-	-	TRBV27	TRBJ2-3	CASSFVRKPDTQYF	TGTGCCAGCAGTTTTGTCAGAAAACCAGATACGCAGTATTTT
once	-	TRBV4-2	TRBJ2-3	CASSRSTTAGRRTLWDF	TGTGCCAGCAGCCGATCGACCACGGCGGGCAGGAGAACGCTGTGGGATTTT
-	-	TRBV6-5	TRBJ2-5	CASSYSDVPGGETQYF	TGTGCCAGCAGTTACTCGGACGTCCCTGGGGGAGAGACCCAGTACTTC
-	-	TRBV6-2/TRBV6-3	TRBJ1-2	CASSRWDINYGYTF	TGTGCCAGCAGTCGTTGGGACATTAACTATGGCTACACCTTC
-	TRBD1	TRBV6-5	TRBJ1-2	CASSYSIRGDYGYTF	TGTGCCAGCAGTTACTCGATCAGGGGGGACTATGGCTACACCTTC
-	-	TRBV9	TRBJ2-2	CASSPQGVMNTGELFF	TGTGCCAGCAGCCCGCAGGGAGTAATGAACACCGGGGAGCTGTTTTTT
-	-	TRBV7-2	TRBJ1-2	CASSSRDLQGYTF	TGTGCCAGCAGCTCGAGGGATCTGCAAGGCTACACCTTC
-	TRBD1	TRBV13	TRBJ1-4	CASSFPKRTGGEKLFF	TGTGCCAGCAGCTTCCCTAAAAGGACAGGGGGAGAAAAACTGTTTTTT
-	-	TRBV18	TRBJ1-2	CASSDSGTNNYGYTF	TGTGCCAGCTCAGATAGCGGGACAAATAACTATGGCTACACCTTC
-	-	TRBV6-2/TRBV6-3	TRBJ2-7	CASSSVGGVRTYEQYF	TGTGCCAGCAGCTCCGTAGGGGGGGTTCGGACCTACGAGCAGTACTTC
-	-	TRBV19	TRBJ1-4	CASSEGFKEKLFF	TGTGCCAGTAGTGAAGGGTTTAAAGAAAAACTGTTTTTT
-	TRBD1	TRBV27	TRBJ1-6	CASSWDRANSPLHF	TGTGCCAGCAGTTGGGACAGGGCTAATTCACCCCTCCACTTT
-	-	TRBV7-2	TRBJ1-5	CASSLGAGNNQPQHF	TGTGCCAGCAGCTTAGGGGCAGGGAACAATCAGCCCCAGCATTTT
-	-	TRBV7-9	TRBJ2-7	CASSQYYEQYF	TGTGCCAGCAGCCAATACTACGAGCAGTACTTC